This TCR beta chain emerged from a study of human T cells and chemical hapten exposure (dated by TCRdb to the early 2020s). Notes on the research overall: For sensitization, 2% DPC in acetone was applied to a 2 cm by 2 cm area of upper inner arm skin. Blood was sampled from patients pre-sensitization (week 0) and at 2, 6 and about 24 weeks after DPC sensitization. Roughly 30 alopecia patients provided blood for TCR sequencing at one to four time points (pre-sensitization, 2, 6 and 24 weeks). Throughout the approximately 25-week study period, patients were also given weekly therapeutic DPC doses on the scalp. Libraries were combined into a pool for sequencing, and differences in TCR yield between samples came mainly from small differences in library volumes within the pool. Patch testing was performed on the upper back with Finn chambers containing 0.01% DPC, and the patch tests were scored after 6 days according to International Contact Dermatitis Research Group standards. Most of the patients in the cohort were female, and the cohort covered alopecia areata with under or over 50% scalp involvement, alopecia totalis and alopecia universalis. Peripheral blood TCR repertoire changes were tracked in vivo in alopecia patients during primary and secondary sensitization to the hapten diphenylcyclopropenone (DPC). The study at large found these results: Patch test score correlated positively with the number of PT1 expanded TCRs, reaching significance at thresholds 8, 16 and 32 but not at 4. After repeated subsampling, changes were observed in the strength of the expansion versus patch-test correlation and in the threshold at which the correlation became significant. The number of TCRs above 1 in 1000 frequency did not change with DPC sensitization; there was no evidence of global repertoire structure alterations. Alopecia, a presumed autoimmune disease, was present in all patients, so the immune response of the patients might differ from that of healthy individuals. Significantly more large CDR3 similarity clusters were formed by expanded TCRs than by pre-sensitization or healthy control sets, consistent with antigen-driven responses.

CDR3 length: 11 amino acids, cysteine to phenylalanine. Only the CDR3 DNA is retained, 33 bases long and in frame from the first base. Cut back by 8 bases and 4 bases, the V and J ends lie 12 bases apart. CDR1 and CDR2 are drawn from the germline V gene: SQVTM, ANQGSEA. The receptor library was made with RACE. The instrument was a NextSeq 500. During library preparation, unique molecular identifiers were attached to individual cDNA molecules so that TCRs could be counted quantitatively and reproducibly. For every blood RNA sample, sequencing covered both the TCR alpha and TCR beta chains. As for the authors' bioinformatics: A median of approximately 96,000 TCRs per sample was observed, with a range of 23,224 to 690,600. The Decombinator software suite was used to annotate the V, J and CDR3 of the TCR reads. For the PS versus PT1 abundance plots, all samples were subsampled to the same number of TCRs (28,000). Expanded TCRs were defined as absent before sensitization and observed at least eight times at the 2-week time point. TCRdb ran its own pipeline on the public reads, namely fastp trimming at Q25 and MiXCR clone calling, and kept in-frame beta chains. Each entry merges the rows of one CDR3 protein and shows their most common DNA and genes. The V and J calls were not made by the authors but by TCRdb's processing. The sample data list more than 150,000 distinct CDR3 sequences, and roughly 15% of these were observed just once. The top ten clonotypes cover about 1.7% of the sample.

On this clonotype: Its antigen remains undetermined. Since a much larger clone is just one base distant, this may be a read error.

In light of the paper, this sample's time point label describes: patch test 1, 2 weeks after DPC sensitization. This specimen's treatment or condition label, interpreted: therapeutic diphenylcyclopropenone sensitization with weekly scalp DPC. Blood at each patch-test visit was drawn before the patch test was applied. Patients were eligible if aged 18 to 70, diagnosed with alopecia and judged suitable for DPC therapy, and pregnant patients were excluded. Total RNA was extracted from unfractionated whole blood collected in Tempus Blood RNA tubes. The sample in question was whole blood, obtained in connection with sensitization to the hapten diphenylcyclopropenone (DPC). The rearranged segments are TRBV29-1 and TRBJ2-7; no D gene is confidently identified. The TCR sequence derives from a woman under 40 with alopecia areata. Some clones in this sample may be carry-over from other donors' samples. The nucleotide sequence is given as TGCAGCTGTTCGGTCGGTTACGAGCAGTACTTC. Translated, it reads CSCSVGYEQYF.